This T cell receptor (beta chain) was obtained from a study of regulatory T cells in long-lasting Graves disease. The overall study: The study counted Graves' disease as persistent given over 5 years of antithyroid drugs and positive TSH receptor antibodies.

Time point meaning: persistent/refractory GD, antithyroid drugs over 5 years with positive TRAb. Making the TCR library involved RNA that had been extracted from PBMCs. American Thyroid Association guidelines served as the basis for diagnosing Graves' disease. Study-level results: Patients with persistent disease shared 2,500 to 3,500 public clonotypes, outpacing the approximately 920 shared by new patients. Repertoires from persistent disease leaned toward TRBV28, TRBJ1-2 and TRBJ2-5.

Remarks on this clonotype: Its antigen is still unknown.

The CDR3 contains 13 residues. Per germline, CDR1 MNHNS and CDR2 SASEGT. V dropped 3 bases and J dropped 7 bases, with 10 bases sitting between them. Construction of the TCR beta libraries employed iRepertoire HTBI primers in conjunction with Arm-PCR of CDR3 regions. MiXCR was run by TCRdb on the multiplex PCR reads, yielding one entry per CDR3 protein. The repertoire holds 450,000 or so distinct CDR3 sequences, with less than 25% as singletons. The TCR comes from a female donor with Graves disease. The J gene is TRBJ1-5, the V gene TRBV6-1; D uncertain. This specimen was peripheral blood mononuclear cells (PBMCs), taken when the disease was refractory, from a patient treated with antithyroid drugs. CDR3 sequence reads: CASSETLGQPQHF. CDR3 in DNA: TGTGCCAGCAGTGAGACACTCGGGCAGCCCCAGCATTTT.